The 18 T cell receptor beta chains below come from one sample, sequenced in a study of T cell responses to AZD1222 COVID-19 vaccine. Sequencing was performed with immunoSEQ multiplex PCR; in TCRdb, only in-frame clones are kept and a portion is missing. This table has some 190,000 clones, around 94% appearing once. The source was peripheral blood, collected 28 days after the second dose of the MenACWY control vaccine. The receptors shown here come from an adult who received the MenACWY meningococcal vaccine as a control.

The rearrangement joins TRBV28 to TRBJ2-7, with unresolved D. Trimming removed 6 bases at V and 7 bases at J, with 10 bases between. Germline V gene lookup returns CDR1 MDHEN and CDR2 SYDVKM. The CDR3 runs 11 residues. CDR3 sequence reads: CASSSALEQYF. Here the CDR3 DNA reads TGTGCCAGCAGCTCTGCTCTAGAGCAGTACTTC.

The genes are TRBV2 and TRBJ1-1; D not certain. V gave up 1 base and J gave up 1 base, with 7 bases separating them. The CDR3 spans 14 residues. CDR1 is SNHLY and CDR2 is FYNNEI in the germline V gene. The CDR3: CASSEVGQNTEAFF. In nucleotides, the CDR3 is TGTGCCAGCAGTGAAGTAGGCCAGAACACTGAAGCTTTCTTT.

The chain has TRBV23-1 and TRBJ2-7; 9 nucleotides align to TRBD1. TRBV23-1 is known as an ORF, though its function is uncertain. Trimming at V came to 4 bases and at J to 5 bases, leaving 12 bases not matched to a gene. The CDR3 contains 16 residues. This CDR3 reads CASSLYPQGAENEQYF. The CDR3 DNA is TGCGCCAGCAGTCTTTACCCACAGGGGGCGGAAAACGAGCAGTACTTC.

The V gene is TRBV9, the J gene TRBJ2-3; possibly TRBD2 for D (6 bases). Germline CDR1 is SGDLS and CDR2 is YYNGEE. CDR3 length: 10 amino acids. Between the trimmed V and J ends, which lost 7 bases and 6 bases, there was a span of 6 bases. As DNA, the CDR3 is TGTGCCAGCGGGGGGGATACGCAGTATTTT. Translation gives CASGGDTQYF.

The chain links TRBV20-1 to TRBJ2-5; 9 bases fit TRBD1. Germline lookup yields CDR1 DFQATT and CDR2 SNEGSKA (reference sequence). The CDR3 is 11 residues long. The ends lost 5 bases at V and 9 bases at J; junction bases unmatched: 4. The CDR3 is CSADRGEAQYF. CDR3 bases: TGCAGTGCTGACAGGGGGGAGGCCCAGTACTTC.

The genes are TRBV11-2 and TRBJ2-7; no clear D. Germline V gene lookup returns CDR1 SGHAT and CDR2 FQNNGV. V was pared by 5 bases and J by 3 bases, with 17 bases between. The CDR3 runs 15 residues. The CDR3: CASSPPGLNRYEQYF. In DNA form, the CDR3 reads TGTGCCAGCAGCCCCCCCGGGTTAAATCGCTACGAGCAGTACTTC.

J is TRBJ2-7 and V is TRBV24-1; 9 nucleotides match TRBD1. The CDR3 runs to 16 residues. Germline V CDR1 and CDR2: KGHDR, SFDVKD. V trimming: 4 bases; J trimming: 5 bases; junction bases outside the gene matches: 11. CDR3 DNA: TGTGCCACCAGTGACCCACAGACAGGGGGTAGGAACGAGCAGTACTTC. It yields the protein CATSDPQTGGRNEQYF.

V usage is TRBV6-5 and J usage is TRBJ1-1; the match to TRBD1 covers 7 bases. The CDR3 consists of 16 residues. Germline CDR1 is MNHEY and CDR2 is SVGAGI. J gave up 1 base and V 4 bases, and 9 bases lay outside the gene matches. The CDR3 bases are TGTGCCAGCAGTTCCCTACAGGGGATGCCGAACACTGAAGCTTTCTTT. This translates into CASSSLQGMPNTEAFF.

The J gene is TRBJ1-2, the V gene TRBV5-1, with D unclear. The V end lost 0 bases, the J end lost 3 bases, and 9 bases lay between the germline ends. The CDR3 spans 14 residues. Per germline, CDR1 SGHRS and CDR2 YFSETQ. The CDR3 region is CASSLGSRDYGYTF. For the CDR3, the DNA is TGCGCCAGCAGCTTGGGGTCTAGGGACTATGGCTACACCTTC.

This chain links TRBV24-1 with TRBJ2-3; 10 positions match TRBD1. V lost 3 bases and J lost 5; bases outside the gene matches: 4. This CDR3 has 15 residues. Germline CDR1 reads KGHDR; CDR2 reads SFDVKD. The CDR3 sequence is CATSDPGQGKDTQYF. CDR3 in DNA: TGTGCCACCAGTGATCCGGGACAGGGGAAAGATACGCAGTATTTT.

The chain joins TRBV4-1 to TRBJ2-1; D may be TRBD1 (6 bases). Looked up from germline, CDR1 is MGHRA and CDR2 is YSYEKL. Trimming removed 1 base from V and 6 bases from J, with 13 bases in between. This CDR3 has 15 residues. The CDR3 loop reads CASSQVGAGSNEQFF. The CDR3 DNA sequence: TGCGCCAGCAGCCAAGTGGGGGCAGGTTCCAATGAGCAGTTCTTC.

The DNA of the CDR3 is TGTGCCAGCAGCTTACGACTGACCATTATGGCTGGCTACACCTTC. Encoded protein: CASSLRLTIMAGYTF. This chain connects TRBV7-2 to TRBJ1-2; D is uncertain. V lost 2 bases, J lost 7 bases, and 17 bases lay in between. The length of the CDR3 is 15 residues. Germline V gene data show CDR1 as SGHTA and CDR2 as FQGNSA.

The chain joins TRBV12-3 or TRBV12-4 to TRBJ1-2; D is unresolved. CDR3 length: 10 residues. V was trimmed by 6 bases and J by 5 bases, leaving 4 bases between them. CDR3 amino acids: CASSGYGYTF. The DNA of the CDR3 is TGTGCCAGCAGCGGATATGGCTACACCTTC.

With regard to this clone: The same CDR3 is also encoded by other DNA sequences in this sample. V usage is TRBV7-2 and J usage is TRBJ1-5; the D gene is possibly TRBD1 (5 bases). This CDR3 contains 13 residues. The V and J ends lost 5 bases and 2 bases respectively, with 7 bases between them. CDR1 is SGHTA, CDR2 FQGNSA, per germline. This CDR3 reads CASSLQGNQPQHF. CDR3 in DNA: TGTGCCAGCAGCCTACAGGGCAATCAGCCCCAGCATTTT.

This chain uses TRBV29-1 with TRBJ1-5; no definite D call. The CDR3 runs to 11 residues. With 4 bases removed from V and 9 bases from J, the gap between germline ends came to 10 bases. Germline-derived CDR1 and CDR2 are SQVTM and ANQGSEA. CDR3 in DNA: TGCAGCGTTGGGACGGCCGGGCCCCAGCATTTT. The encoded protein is CSVGTAGPQHF.

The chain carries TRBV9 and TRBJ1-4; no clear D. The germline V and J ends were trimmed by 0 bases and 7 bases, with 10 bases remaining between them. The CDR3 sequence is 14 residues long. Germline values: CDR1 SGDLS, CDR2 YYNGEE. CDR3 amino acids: CASSVGVYGEKLFF. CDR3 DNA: TGTGCCAGCAGCGTAGGAGTTTATGGTGAAAAACTGTTTTTT.

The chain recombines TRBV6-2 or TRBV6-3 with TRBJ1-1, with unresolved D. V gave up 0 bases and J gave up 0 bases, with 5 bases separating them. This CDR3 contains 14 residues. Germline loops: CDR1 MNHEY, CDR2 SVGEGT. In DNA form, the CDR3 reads TGTGCCAGCAGTTACTCACTAATGAACACTGAAGCTTTCTTT. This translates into CASSYSLMNTEAFF.

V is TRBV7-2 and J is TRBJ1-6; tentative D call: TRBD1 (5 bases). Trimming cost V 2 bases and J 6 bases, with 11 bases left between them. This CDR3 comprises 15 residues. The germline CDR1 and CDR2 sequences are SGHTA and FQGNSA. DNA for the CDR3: TGTGCCAGCAGCTTATACGGGACCTCTAATTCACCCCTCCACTTT. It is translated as CASSLYGTSNSPLHF.